The T cell receptor beta chain described here comes from a study of cytomegalovirus exposure and HLA in healthy donors. The primer mix had 60 Vbeta and 13 Jbeta primers. The repertoire was sequenced with immunoSEQ multiplex PCR; TCRdb's copy has only in-frame clones and lacks some. The sample lists under 200,000 clones; about 82% were seen once. The V gene lost 6 bases and the J gene lost 5 bases, with 16 bases spanning the gap. This CDR3 has 15 amino acids. Germline V lookup: CDR1 MNHEY, CDR2 SVGAGI. Material: PBMCs. The rearrangement uses TRBV6-5 and TRBJ1-4, with D perhaps matching TRBD1 (6 bases). The clonotype comes from a woman in her forties or fifties in good health and CMV-seronegative. CDR3 in amino acids: CASRRDRRANEKLFF. In DNA form, the CDR3 reads TGTGCCAGCAGGAGAGACAGGCGGGCAAATGAAAAACTGTTTTTT.